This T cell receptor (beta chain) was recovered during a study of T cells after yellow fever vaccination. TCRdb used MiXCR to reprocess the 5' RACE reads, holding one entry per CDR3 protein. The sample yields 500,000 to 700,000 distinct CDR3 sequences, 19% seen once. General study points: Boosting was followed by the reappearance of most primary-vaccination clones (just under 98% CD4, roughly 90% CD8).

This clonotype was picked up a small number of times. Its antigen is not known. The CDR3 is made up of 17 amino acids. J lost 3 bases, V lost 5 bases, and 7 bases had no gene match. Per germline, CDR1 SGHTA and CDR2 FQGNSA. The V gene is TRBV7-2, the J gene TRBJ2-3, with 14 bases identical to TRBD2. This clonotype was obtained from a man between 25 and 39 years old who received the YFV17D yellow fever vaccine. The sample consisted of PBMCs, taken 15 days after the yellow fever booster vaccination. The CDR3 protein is CASSPKGLAGVTDTQYF. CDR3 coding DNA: TGTGCCAGCAGCCCGAAGGGACTAGCGGGAGTGACAGATACGCAGTATTTT.